The entry that follows covers one T cell receptor beta chain sequence. Its antigen is still unknown. The sample is drawn from a study of T cell responses to AZD1222 COVID-19 vaccine. Study-level results: White British people made up most donors, females outnumbered males, and clonal diversity was possibly underestimated. Compared with day 0, the breadth and depth of the Spike-specific TCR repertoire rose significantly after two doses of AZD1222.

Second-dose timings of about 4 or about 12 weeks were pooled. Trimming stripped 4 bases from V and 4 bases from J, with 13 bases between. Germline V gene sequence: CDR1 LGHDT, CDR2 YNNKEL (reference sequence). The CDR3 contains 14 residues. This table comes from immunoSEQ multiplex PCR, and its TCRdb copy is limited to in-frame clones, with some not included. The table records 150,000 to 200,000 clones, just over 90% of them present only once. This chain links TRBV3-1 (or the pseudogene TRBV3-2) with TRBJ1-1, with D possibly TRBD1 on 6 matching bases. Specimen: peripheral blood, collected 28 days after the second AZD1222 dose. This receptor was taken from an adult who received the AZD1222 COVID-19 vaccine. The CDR3 DNA sequence: TGTGCCAGCAGCCCTACAGGGAGGAGCACTGAAGCTTTCTTT. Translated: CASSPTGRSTEAFF.